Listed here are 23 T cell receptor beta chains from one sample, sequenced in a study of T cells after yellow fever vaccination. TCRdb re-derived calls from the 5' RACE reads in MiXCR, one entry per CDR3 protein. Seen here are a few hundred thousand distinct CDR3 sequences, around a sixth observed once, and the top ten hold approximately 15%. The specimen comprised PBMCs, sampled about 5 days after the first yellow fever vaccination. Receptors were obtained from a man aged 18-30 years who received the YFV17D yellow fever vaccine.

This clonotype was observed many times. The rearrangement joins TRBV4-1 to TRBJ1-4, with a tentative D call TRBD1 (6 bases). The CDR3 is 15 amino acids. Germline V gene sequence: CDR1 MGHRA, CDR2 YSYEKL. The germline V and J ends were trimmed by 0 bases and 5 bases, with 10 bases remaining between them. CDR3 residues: CASSQEGQGNEKLFF. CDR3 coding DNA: TGCGCCAGCAGCCAAGAGGGCCAGGGGAATGAAAAACTGTTTTTT.

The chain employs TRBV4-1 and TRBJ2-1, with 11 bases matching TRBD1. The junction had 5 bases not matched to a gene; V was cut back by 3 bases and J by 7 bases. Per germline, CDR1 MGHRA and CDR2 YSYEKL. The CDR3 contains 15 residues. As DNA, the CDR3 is TGCGCCAGCAGCCAGAGGACAGGGGGCGGAAATGAGCAGTTCTTC. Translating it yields CASSQRTGGGNEQFF.

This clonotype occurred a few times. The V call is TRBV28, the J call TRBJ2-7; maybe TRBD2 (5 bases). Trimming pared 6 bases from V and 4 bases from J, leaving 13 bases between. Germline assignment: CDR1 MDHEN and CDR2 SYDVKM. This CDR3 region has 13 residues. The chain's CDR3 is CASSRPGVYEQYV. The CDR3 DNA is TGTGCCAGCAGCCGTCCCGGGGTATACGAGCAGTACGTC.

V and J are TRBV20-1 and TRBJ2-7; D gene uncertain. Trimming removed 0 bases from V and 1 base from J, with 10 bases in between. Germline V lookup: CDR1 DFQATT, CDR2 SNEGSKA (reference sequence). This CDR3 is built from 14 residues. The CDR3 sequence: CSARDVFRSYEQYF. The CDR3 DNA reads TGCAGTGCTAGAGATGTTTTCCGGTCCTACGAGCAGTACTTC.

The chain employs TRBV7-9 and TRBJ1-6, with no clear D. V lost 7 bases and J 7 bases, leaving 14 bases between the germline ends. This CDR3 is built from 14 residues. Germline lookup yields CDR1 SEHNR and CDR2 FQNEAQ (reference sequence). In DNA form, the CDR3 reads TGTGCCAGCAATCGGGTGCAGGCCAATTCACCCCTCCACTTT. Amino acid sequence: CASNRVQANSPLHF.

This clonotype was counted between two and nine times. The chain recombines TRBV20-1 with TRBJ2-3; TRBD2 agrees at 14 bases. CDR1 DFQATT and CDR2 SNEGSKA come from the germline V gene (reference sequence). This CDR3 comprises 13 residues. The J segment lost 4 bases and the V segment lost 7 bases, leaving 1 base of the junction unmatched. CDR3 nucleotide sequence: TGCAGTGGGGGACTAGCGGGGGCAGATACGCAGTATTTT. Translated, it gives CSGGLAGADTQYF.

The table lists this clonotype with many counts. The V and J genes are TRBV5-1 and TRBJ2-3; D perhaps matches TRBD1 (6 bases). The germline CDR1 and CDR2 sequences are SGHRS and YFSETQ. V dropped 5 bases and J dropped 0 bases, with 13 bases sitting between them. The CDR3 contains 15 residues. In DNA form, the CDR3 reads TGCGCCAGCAGGGGAAACGGACAGAGCACAGATACGCAGTATTTT. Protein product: CASRGNGQSTDTQYF.

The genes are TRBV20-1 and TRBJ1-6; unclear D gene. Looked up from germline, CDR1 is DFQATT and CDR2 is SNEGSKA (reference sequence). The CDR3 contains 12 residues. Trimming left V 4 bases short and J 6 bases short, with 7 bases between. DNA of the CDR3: TGCAGTGCTAATGGGCTTAATTCACCCCTCCACTTT. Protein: CSANGLNSPLHF.

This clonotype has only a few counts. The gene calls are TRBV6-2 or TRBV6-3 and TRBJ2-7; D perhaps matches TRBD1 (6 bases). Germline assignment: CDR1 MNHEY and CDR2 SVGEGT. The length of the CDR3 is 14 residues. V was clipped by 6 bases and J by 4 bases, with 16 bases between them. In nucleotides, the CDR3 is TGTGCCAGCAGATCCGGGACATCCCTTTACGAGCAGTACTTC. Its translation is CASRSGTSLYEQYF.

CDR3 in amino acids: CAISGQGGTGNTIYF. The CDR3 nucleotides read TGTGCCATCAGCGGACAGGGAGGTACTGGAAACACCATATATTTT. The rearrangement uses TRBV10-3 and TRBJ1-3; 8 bases are shared with TRBD1. The CDR3 is 15 residues long. Germline CDR1 and CDR2: ENHRY and SYGVKD. V shed 6 bases and J 2 bases; nucleotides not matched to a gene: 6.

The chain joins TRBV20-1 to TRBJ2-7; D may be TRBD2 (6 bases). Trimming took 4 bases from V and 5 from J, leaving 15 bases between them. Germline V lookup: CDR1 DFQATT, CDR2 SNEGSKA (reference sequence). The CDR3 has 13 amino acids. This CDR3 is CSATETSFHEQYF. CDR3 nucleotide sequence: TGCAGTGCTACAGAGACTAGTTTCCACGAGCAGTACTTC.

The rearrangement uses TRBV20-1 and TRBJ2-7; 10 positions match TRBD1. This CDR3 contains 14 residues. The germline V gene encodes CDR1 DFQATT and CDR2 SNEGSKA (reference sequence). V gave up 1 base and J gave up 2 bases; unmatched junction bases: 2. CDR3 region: CSARADRGAYEQYV. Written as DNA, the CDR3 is TGCAGTGCTAGAGCGGACAGGGGGGCCTACGAGCAGTACGTC.

CDR3 bases: TGTGCCAGCAGTACGCCTACGACAGGGTTGGATGGCTACACCTTC. This sequence encodes CASSTPTTGLDGYTF. The rearrangement joins TRBV12-3 or TRBV12-4 to TRBJ1-2, with 7 bases aligning to TRBD1. The CDR3 covers 15 residues. V dropped 5 bases and J dropped 6; count of bases not matched to a gene: 12.

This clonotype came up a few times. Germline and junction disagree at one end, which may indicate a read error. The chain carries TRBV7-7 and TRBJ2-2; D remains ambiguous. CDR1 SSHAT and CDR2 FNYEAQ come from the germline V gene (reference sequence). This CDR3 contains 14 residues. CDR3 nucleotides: TGTGCTAGCAGCTTTGAGCAGAACACCGGGGAGCTGTTTTTT. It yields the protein CASSFEQNTGELFF.

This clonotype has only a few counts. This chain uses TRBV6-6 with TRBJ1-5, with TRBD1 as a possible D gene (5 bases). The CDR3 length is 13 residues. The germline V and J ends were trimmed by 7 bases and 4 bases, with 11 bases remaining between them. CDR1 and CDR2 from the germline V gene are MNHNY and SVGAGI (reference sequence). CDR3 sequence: CASTSRVNQPQHF. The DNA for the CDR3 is TGTGCCAGCACCTCCAGGGTAAATCAGCCCCAGCATTTT.

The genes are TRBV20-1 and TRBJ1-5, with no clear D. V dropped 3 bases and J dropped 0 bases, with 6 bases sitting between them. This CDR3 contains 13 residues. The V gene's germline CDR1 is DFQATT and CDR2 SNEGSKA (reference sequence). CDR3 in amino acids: CSARTYSNQPQHF. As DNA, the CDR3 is TGCAGTGCTAGGACATATAGCAATCAGCCCCAGCATTTT.

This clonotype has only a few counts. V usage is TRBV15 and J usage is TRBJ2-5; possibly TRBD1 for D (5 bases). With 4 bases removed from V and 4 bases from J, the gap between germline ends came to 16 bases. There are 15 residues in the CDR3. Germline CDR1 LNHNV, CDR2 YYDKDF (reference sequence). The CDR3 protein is CATSTRTSGSETQYF. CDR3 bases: TGTGCCACCAGCACCCGGACCTCAGGGTCAGAGACCCAGTACTTC.

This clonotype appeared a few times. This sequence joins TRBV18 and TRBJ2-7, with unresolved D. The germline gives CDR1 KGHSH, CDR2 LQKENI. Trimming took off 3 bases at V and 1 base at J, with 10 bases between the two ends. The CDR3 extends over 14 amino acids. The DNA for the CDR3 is TGTGCCAGCTCACCCAAGACACCGTCCTACGAGCAGTACTTC. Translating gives CASSPKTPSYEQYF. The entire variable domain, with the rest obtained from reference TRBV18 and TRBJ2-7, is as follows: NAGVMQNPRHLVRRRGQEARLRCSPMKGHSHVYWYRQLPEEGLKFMVYLQKENIIDESGMPKERFSAEFPKEGPSILRIQQVVRGDSAAYFCASSPKTPSYEQYFGPGTRLTVT.

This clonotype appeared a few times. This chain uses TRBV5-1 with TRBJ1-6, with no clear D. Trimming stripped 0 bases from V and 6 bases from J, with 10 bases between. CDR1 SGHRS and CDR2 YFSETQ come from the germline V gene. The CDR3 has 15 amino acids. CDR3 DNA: TGCGCCAGCAGCTTGGCTCAGTCTACTAATTCACCCCTCCACTTT. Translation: CASSLAQSTNSPLHF.

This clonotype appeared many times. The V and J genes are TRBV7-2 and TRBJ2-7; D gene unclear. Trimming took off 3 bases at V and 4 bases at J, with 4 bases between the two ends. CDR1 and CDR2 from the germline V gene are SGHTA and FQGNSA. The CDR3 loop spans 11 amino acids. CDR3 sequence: CASSFAYEQYF. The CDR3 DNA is TGTGCCAGCAGCTTCGCGTACGAGCAGTACTTC.

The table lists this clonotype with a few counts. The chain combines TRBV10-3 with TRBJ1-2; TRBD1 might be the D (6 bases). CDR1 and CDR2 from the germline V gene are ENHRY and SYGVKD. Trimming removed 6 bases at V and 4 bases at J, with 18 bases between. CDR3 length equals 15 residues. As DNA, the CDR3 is TGTGCCATCAGGGGGGCGGGGGTCGGCTCCTATGGCTACACCTTC. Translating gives CAIRGAGVGSYGYTF.

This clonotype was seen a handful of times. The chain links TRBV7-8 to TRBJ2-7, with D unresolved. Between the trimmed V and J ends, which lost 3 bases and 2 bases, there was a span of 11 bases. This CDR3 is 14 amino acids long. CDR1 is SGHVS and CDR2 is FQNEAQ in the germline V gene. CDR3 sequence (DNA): TGTGCCAGCAGCTTCGTTCCTCAGCCCTACGAGCAGTACTTC. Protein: CASSFVPQPYEQYF.

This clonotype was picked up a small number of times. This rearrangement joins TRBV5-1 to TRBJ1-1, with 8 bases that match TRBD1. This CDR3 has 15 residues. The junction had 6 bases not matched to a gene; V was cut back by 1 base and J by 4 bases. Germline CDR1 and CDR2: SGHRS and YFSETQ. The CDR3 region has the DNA TGCGCCAGCAGCTTGACCGACAGGGGCGTCACTGAAGCTTTCTTT. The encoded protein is CASSLTDRGVTEAFF. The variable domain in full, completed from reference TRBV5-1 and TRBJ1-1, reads KAGVTQTPRYLIKTRGQQVTLSCSPISGHRSVSWYQQTPGQGLQFLFEYFSETQRNKGNFPGRFSGRQFSNSRSEMNVSTLELGDSALYLCASSLTDRGVTEAFFGQGTRLTVV.